The 10 T cell receptor beta chains below come from one sample, sequenced in a study of cytomegalovirus exposure and HLA in healthy donors. The PCR made use of 60 Vbeta and 13 Jbeta primers. TCRdb's copy holds only in-frame clones and misses some; the assay was immunoSEQ multiplex PCR. The sample shows about 98,000 clones, roughly 77% of them seen only once. The sequenced sample was PBMCs. These receptors came from a man in his forties or fifties in good health and CMV-seronegative.

The chain joins TRBV4-1 to TRBJ1-5, with 12 bases that match TRBD1. The J segment lost 6 bases and the V segment lost 4 bases, leaving 4 bases of the junction unmatched. Germline CDR1 and CDR2: MGHRA and YSYEKL. The CDR3 is 15 amino acids. The CDR3 region has the DNA TGCGCCAGCAGCCCCGGGACAGGGGGCTTTCAGCCCCAGCATTTT. The encoded protein is CASSPGTGGFQPQHF.

The J gene is TRBJ2-1, the V gene TRBV27; possible D gene TRBD1, 5 bases. Looked up from germline, CDR1 is MNHEY and CDR2 is SMNVEV (reference sequence). The V and J ends lost 4 bases and 2 bases respectively, with 15 bases between them. The CDR3 runs to 16 residues. CDR3 nucleotide sequence: TGTGCCAGCAGTTCCCCCCCGGACAATCCCTACAATGAGCAGTTCTTC. This codes for CASSSPPDNPYNEQFF.

The chain employs TRBV6-1 and TRBJ2-1; TRBD2 might be the D (5 bases). V dropped 7 bases and J dropped 3 bases, with 7 bases sitting between them. The CDR3 totals 12 residues. CDR1 is MNHNS, CDR2 SASEGT, per germline. The CDR3 DNA follows: TGTGCCAGCATCGGGGTCTACAATGAGCAGTTCTTC. Translating it yields CASIGVYNEQFF.

The chain has TRBV7-9 and TRBJ2-1, with 8 bases lining up with TRBD1. V was pared by 5 bases and J by 5 bases, with 14 bases of the junction left unmatched. Germline V gene sequence: CDR1 SEHNR, CDR2 FQNEAQ (reference sequence). The length of the CDR3 is 17 residues. CDR3 protein: CASSPSPGGRGNNEQFF. The CDR3 DNA is TGTGCCAGCAGCCCTAGCCCAGGGGGCAGAGGGAACAATGAGCAGTTCTTC.

The DNA of the CDR3 is TGCGCCAGCAGCCTCCGGGGGGCAGGCACAGATACGCAGTATTTT. It encodes CASSLRGAGTDTQYF. V gene TRBV5-1 combines with J gene TRBJ2-3; D is perhaps TRBD2 (7 bases). The CDR3 has 15 amino acids. V was pared by 4 bases and J by 1 base, with 13 bases between. Germline loops: CDR1 SGHRS, CDR2 YFSETQ.

The rearrangement uses TRBV7-6 and TRBJ1-1; D possibly corresponds to TRBD1 (5 bases). This CDR3 region has 13 residues. CDR1 SGHVS and CDR2 FNYEAQ come from the germline V gene. V was clipped by 8 bases and J by 1 base, with 11 bases between them. The CDR3 loop reads CASAGQRNTEAFF. The CDR3 bases are TGTGCCAGCGCGGGGCAGAGGAACACTGAAGCTTTCTTT.

The J gene is TRBJ1-6, the V gene TRBV9; D gene unclear. The V gene lost 4 bases and the J gene lost 9 bases, with 11 bases spanning the gap. The germline V gene has CDR1 SGDLS and CDR2 YYNGEE. This CDR3 contains 13 residues. The chain's CDR3 is CASSPSPGSPLHF. For the CDR3, the DNA is TGTGCCAGCAGCCCTAGTCCCGGTTCACCCCTCCACTTT.

The rearrangement joins TRBV9 to TRBJ2-5, with 8 bases identical to TRBD1. V dropped 0 bases and J dropped 5; count of bases not matched to a gene: 12. CDR1 is SGDLS and CDR2 is YYNGEE in the germline V gene. The CDR3 is 17 amino acids. CDR3 region: CASSVDPQGASKETQYF. Written as DNA, the CDR3 is TGTGCCAGCAGCGTAGACCCCCAGGGGGCTAGTAAGGAGACCCAGTACTTC.

The chain recombines TRBV2 with TRBJ1-1; the match to TRBD1 covers 9 bases. Germline V gene data show CDR1 as SNHLY and CDR2 as FYNNEI. This CDR3 is built from 13 residues. Trimming cost V 4 bases and J 4 bases; bases outside gene matches: 1. This CDR3 reads CASSGDRATEAFF. In nucleotides, the CDR3 is TGTGCCAGCAGTGGGGACAGGGCCACTGAAGCTTTCTTT.

CDR3 loop: CASKASGPNTGELFF. The CDR3 DNA follows: TGTGCCAGCAAAGCGAGCGGACCAAACACCGGGGAGCTGTTTTTT. The genes are TRBV2 and TRBJ2-2; tentatively, D is TRBD2 (5 bases). The CDR3 is 15 residues long. The germline V and J ends were trimmed by 7 bases and 2 bases, with 14 bases remaining between them. CDR1 and CDR2 from the germline V gene are SNHLY and FYNNEI.